These T cell receptor beta chains were read from a single sample in a study of T cell responses to AZD1222 COVID-19 vaccine. Repertoires were generated with immunoSEQ multiplex PCR, while TCRdb's copy carries only in-frame clones and drops some. The sample carries some 89,000 clones, 88% recorded once. Sequencing used peripheral blood, obtained on day 0 of MenACWY control vaccination. The receptors here all came from an adult in good health. Each CDR3 is given with its conserved first and last residue. A D gene is named only where the DNA matches it firmly. Size values are once, few and many counts, or a class for expanded clones, and some rows have none.

CDR3: CASSFTSSYEQYF
DNA: TGTGCCAGCAGCTTTACAAGCTCCTACGAGCAGTACTTC
J: TRBJ2-7
D: NA
size: NA
V: TRBV7-8

CDR3: CASSFGGTKGNTIYF
DNA: TGTGCCAGCAGCTTCGGGGGAACGAAAGGAAACACCATATATTTT
J: TRBJ1-3
D: NA
size: NA
V: TRBV7-9

CDR3: CASSHILAGQETQYF
DNA: TGTGCCAGCAGCCATATACTAGCGGGACAAGAGACCCAGTACTTC
J: TRBJ2-5
D: TRBD2
size: once
V: TRBV28

CDR3: CASTLAGTGTSGVLSYEQYF
DNA: TGTGCCAGCACCCTCGCCGGGACGGGGACTAGCGGGGTCTTATCCTACGAGCAGTACTTC
J: TRBJ2-7
D: TRBD2
size: NA
V: TRBV18

CDR3: CASSHRTGEHGYTF
DNA: TGTGCCAGCAGCCATAGGACAGGGGAACATGGCTACACCTTC
J: TRBJ1-2
D: TRBD1
size: NA
V: TRBV3-1/TRBV3-2

CDR3: CASSGVAQAFF
DNA: TGTGCCAGCAGCGGGGTGGCCCAAGCTTTCTTT
J: TRBJ1-1
D: NA
size: NA
V: TRBV3-1/TRBV3-2

CDR3: CASMPQGTAGVKQYF
DNA: TGCGCCAGCATGCCACAGGGGACGGCCGGAGTGAAGCAGTACTTC
J: TRBJ2-7
D: TRBD1
size: NA
V: TRBV5-1

CDR3: CASSLEAAAGYSNEQFF
DNA: TGTGCCAGCAGCTTGGAAGCGGCGGCAGGTTACTCCAATGAGCAGTTCTTC
J: TRBJ2-1
D: NA
size: NA
V: TRBV5-8

CDR3: CASSYGAGSSGNTIYF
DNA: TGTGCCAGCTCCTATGGGGCGGGGAGCTCTGGAAACACCATATATTTT
J: TRBJ1-3
D: NA
size: once
V: TRBV18

CDR3: CASSQLMGGNLDYTF
DNA: TGTGCCAGCAGCCAACTCATGGGAGGGAATCTAGACTACACCTTC
J: TRBJ1-2
D: NA
size: NA
V: TRBV14

CDR3: CASSLWGFSNQPQHF
DNA: TGTGCCAGCAGTTTATGGGGATTTAGCAATCAGCCCCAGCATTTT
J: TRBJ1-5
D: NA
size: few
V: TRBV27

CDR3: CASRPAFSGNTIYF
DNA: TGTGCCAGCCGACCGGCCTTCTCTGGAAACACCATATATTTT
J: TRBJ1-3
D: NA
size: NA
V: TRBV27

CDR3: CASSLSFYGYTF
DNA: TGTGCCAGCAGTTTATCGTTCTATGGCTACACCTTC
J: TRBJ1-2
D: NA
size: NA
V: TRBV28

CDR3: CASSLVGRGDRGYTF
DNA: TGTGCCAGCAGCTTGGTCGGCAGGGGGGATCGTGGCTACACCTTC
J: TRBJ1-2
D: TRBD1
size: NA
V: TRBV5-4

CDR3: CASSRGAGGGEQFF
DNA: TGTGCCAGCAGCCGAGGAGCGGGAGGAGGTGAGCAGTTCTTC
J: TRBJ2-1
D: TRBD2
size: NA
V: TRBV5-6

CDR3: CSVGAGDTEAFF
DNA: TGCAGCGTTGGGGCAGGAGACACTGAAGCTTTCTTT
J: TRBJ1-1
D: NA
size: NA
V: TRBV29-1

CDR3: CASSLGLTGDYEQYF
DNA: TGTGCCAGCAGCTTAGGGTTGACAGGGGACTACGAGCAGTACTTC
J: TRBJ2-7
D: TRBD1
size: NA
V: TRBV11-2

CDR3: CASSSGGRVYGYTF
DNA: TGCGCCAGCAGCTCAGGGGGCCGGGTCTATGGCTACACCTTC
J: TRBJ1-2
D: TRBD1
size: NA
V: TRBV5-1

CDR3: CASSLGTGMYEKLFF
DNA: TGCGCCAGCAGCTTGGGGACAGGGATGTATGAAAAACTGTTTTTT
J: TRBJ1-4
D: TRBD1
size: NA
V: TRBV5-1

CDR3: CAWVDYPNTEAFF
DNA: TGTGCCTGGGTGGATTACCCGAACACTGAAGCTTTCTTT
J: TRBJ1-1
D: NA
size: NA
V: TRBV30

CDR3: CASSYLSVRQQYF
DNA: TGTGCCAGCAGTTACCTCTCGGTACGCCAGCAGTACTTC
J: TRBJ2-7
D: NA
size: once
V: TRBV6-2/TRBV6-3

CDR3: CASNPLAGADEQYF
DNA: TGTGCCAGCAACCCACTAGCGGGAGCGGACGAGCAGTACTTC
J: TRBJ2-7
D: TRBD2
size: NA
V: TRBV6-2/TRBV6-3

CDR3: CATSRDQGNEKLFF
DNA: TGTGCCACCAGCAGAGATCAGGGTAATGAAAAACTGTTTTTT
J: TRBJ1-4
D: NA
size: NA
V: TRBV15

CDR3: CASSSQSSGRRSEQFF
DNA: TGTGCCAGCAGTTCTCAATCTAGCGGGAGAAGGTCTGAGCAGTTCTTC
J: TRBJ2-1
D: TRBD2
size: NA
V: TRBV28

CDR3: CASQLRGPNTEAFF
DNA: TGTGCCAGCCAACTTCGGGGCCCTAACACTGAAGCTTTCTTT
J: TRBJ1-1
D: NA
size: NA
V: TRBV27

CDR3: CASRRDSRGYTQYF
DNA: TGTGCCAGCAGACGGGACTCCCGCGGGTATACGCAGTATTTT
J: TRBJ2-3
D: NA
size: NA
V: TRBV5-4

CDR3: CSVGTGDRTDTQYF
DNA: TGCAGCGTCGGTACAGGGGACAGGACAGATACGCAGTATTTT
J: TRBJ2-3
D: TRBD1
size: NA
V: TRBV29-1

CDR3: CASSGPGLAGYNEQFF
DNA: TGCGCCAGCAGTGGGCCGGGACTAGCGGGATACAATGAGCAGTTCTTC
J: TRBJ2-1
D: TRBD2
size: NA
V: TRBV10-1

CDR3: CASSLALAGEQYF
DNA: TGTGCCAGCAGCTTGGCCTTGGCCGGCGAGCAGTACTTC
J: TRBJ2-7
D: NA
size: NA
V: TRBV5-4

CDR3: CASYSFEKLFF
DNA: TGTGCCAGCTATTCCTTTGAAAAACTGTTTTTT
J: TRBJ1-4
D: NA
size: NA
V: TRBV12-3/TRBV12-4